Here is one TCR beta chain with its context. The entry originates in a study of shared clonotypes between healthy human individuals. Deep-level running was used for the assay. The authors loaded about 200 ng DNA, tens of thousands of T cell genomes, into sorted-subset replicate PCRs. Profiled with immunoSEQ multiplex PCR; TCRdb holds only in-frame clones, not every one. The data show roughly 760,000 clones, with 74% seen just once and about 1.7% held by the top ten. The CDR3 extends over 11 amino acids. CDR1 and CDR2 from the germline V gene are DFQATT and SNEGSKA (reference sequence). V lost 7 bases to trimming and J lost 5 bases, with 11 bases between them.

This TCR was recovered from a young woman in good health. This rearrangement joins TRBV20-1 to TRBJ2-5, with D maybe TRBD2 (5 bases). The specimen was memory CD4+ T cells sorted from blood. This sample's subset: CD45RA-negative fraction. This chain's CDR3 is CSVMGVETQYF. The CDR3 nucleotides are TGCAGTGTTATGGGAGTGGAGACCCAGTACTTC.